This passage covers 6 T cell receptor beta chains from one sample sequenced in a study of blood T cell repertoires in COVID-19. Sequencing used immunoSEQ multiplex PCR; TCRdb keeps in-frame clones, though not all of them. Here the sample spans under 350,000 clones, 89% being singletons. The sample consisted of PBMCs or T cells enriched from blood (not recorded which). These receptors were taken from a woman aged 40 to 50 who had recovered from COVID-19.

The chain couples TRBV4-2 to TRBJ1-3, with D tentatively TRBD1 (6 bases). V was pared by 1 base and J by 0 bases, with 13 bases between. Germline CDR1 reads LGHNA; CDR2 reads YNFKEQ. This CDR3 spans 17 amino acids. CDR3 residues: CASSQGGGQFSGNTIYF. The CDR3 DNA reads TGTGCCAGCAGCCAAGGGGGGGGGCAGTTCTCTGGAAACACCATATATTTT.

V gene TRBV18 combines with J gene TRBJ1-5; TRBD1 matches 7 bases. The CDR3 runs to 14 residues. Trimming took 3 bases from V and 3 from J; bases not matched to a gene: 2. Germline values: CDR1 KGHSH, CDR2 LQKENI. The CDR3 loop reads CASSPGTDNQPQHF. The CDR3 region has the DNA TGTGCCAGCTCACCTGGGACAGACAATCAGCCCCAGCATTTT.

This clone was seen just once. This chain links TRBV6-1 with TRBJ1-1, with 7 nucleotides matching TRBD1. Unmatched junction bases numbered 2, after V lost 3 bases and J lost 1 base. The CDR3 extends over 14 amino acids. CDR1 is MNHNS and CDR2 is SASEGT in the germline V gene. CDR3 nucleotides: TGTGCCAGCAGTGATCAGGGGGGGAACACTGAAGCTTTCTTT. Translating gives CASSDQGGNTEAFF.

The V gene is TRBV19, the J gene TRBJ1-1; D gene uncertain. The CDR3 contains 13 residues. V was trimmed by 3 bases and J by 1 base, leaving 6 bases between them. CDR1 is LNHDA, CDR2 SQIVND, per germline (reference sequence). The CDR3 spells CASSMSGNTEAFF. In DNA, the CDR3 is TGTGCCAGTAGTATGTCAGGGAACACTGAAGCTTTCTTT.

The rearrangement joins TRBV7-2 to TRBJ1-6; TRBD1 matches at 7 bases. The CDR3 is 16 residues long. V lost 5 bases and J lost 4; bases outside the gene matches: 8. Germline V gene lookup returns CDR1 SGHTA and CDR2 FQGNSA. CDR3 protein: CASSPREGQYNSPLHF. CDR3 bases: TGTGCCAGCAGCCCGCGTGAGGGACAGTATAATTCACCCCTCCACTTT.

The chain uses TRBV5-8 and TRBJ2-7; D is ambiguous. The CDR3 covers 14 residues. V lost 4 bases, J lost 3 bases, and 14 bases lay in between. The germline V gene encodes CDR1 SGHTS and CDR2 YDEGEE. The CDR3 DNA reads as TGTGCCAGCAGCATGCGAGGTTCTTACTACGAGCAGTACTTC. Translation gives CASSMRGSYYEQYF.